These 28 T cell receptor beta chains came from one sample sequenced in a study of blood T cell repertoires in COVID-19. Assay used: immunoSEQ multiplex PCR; TCRdb lists only in-frame clones, some missing. The sample yields about 190,000 clones, approximately 77% seen once. Sequencing used peripheral blood. The receptor source for this set is an elderly woman with active or convalescent COVID-19.

The gene calls are TRBV2 and TRBJ2-1; 10 bases match TRBD2. CDR3 length: 15 residues. Germline-derived CDR1 and CDR2 are SNHLY and FYNNEI. Unmatched junction bases numbered 5, after V lost 2 bases and J lost 7 bases. The CDR3 nucleotides are TGTGCCAGCAGTGAAAAGCGGGAGGGTTTGAATGAGCAGTTCTTC. This gives the protein CASSEKREGLNEQFF.

This clone was recorded only once. One junction end disagrees with the germline gene, perhaps due to a read error. The chain combines TRBV7-7 with TRBJ2-3; D gene uncertain. This CDR3 has 13 residues. Germline assignment: CDR1 SSHAT and CDR2 FNYEAQ (reference sequence). The CDR3 bases are TGTGCTAGCAGCTTACTCGTGACAGATACGCAGTATTTT. Translation gives CASSLLVTDTQYF.

The chain employs TRBV3-1 (or the pseudogene TRBV3-2) and TRBJ2-1; TRBD2 agrees at 11 bases. J lost 3 bases, V lost 2 bases, and 9 bases had no gene match. The CDR3 sequence is 18 residues long. The V gene's germline CDR1 is LGHDT and CDR2 YNNKEL (reference sequence). CDR3 in DNA: TGTGCCAGCAGCCAAAGGCCACCGGGACTAGCGGACTACAATGAGCAGTTCTTC. Amino acid sequence: CASSQRPPGLADYNEQFF.

V and J are TRBV7-3 and TRBJ2-5; TRBD2 matches at 9 bases. The CDR3 length is 17 residues. CDR1 is SGHTA and CDR2 is FQGTGA in the germline V gene. Trimming cost V 6 bases and J 2 bases; bases outside gene matches: 13. The CDR3 spells CASSLQGPSGDQETQYF. As DNA, the CDR3 is TGTGCCAGCAGTCTACAAGGGCCTAGCGGGGATCAAGAGACCCAGTACTTC.

V usage is TRBV6-6 and J usage is TRBJ1-3; 10 nucleotides line up with TRBD1. J gave up 6 bases and V 5 bases, and 10 bases lay outside the gene matches. Germline CDR1 is MNHNY and CDR2 is SVGAGI (reference sequence). The CDR3 spans 16 residues. The CDR3 reads CASSPRQGAVENTIYF. DNA for the CDR3: TGTGCCAGCAGTCCCAGACAGGGGGCGGTAGAAAACACCATATATTTT.

V gene TRBV2 combines with J gene TRBJ2-1; weak D call: TRBD2 (6 bases). The CDR3 has 14 residues. V was shortened by 7 bases and J by 8 bases, with 18 bases between the two germline ends. Germline-derived CDR1 and CDR2 are SNHLY and FYNNEI. The CDR3, as DNA: TGTGCCAGCAAGCGGCGGGATACCAGAGATGAGCAGTTCTTC. It codes for CASKRRDTRDEQFF.

J is TRBJ2-7 and V is TRBV30; TRBD1 aligns across 7 bases. CDR3 length: 15 amino acids. V was clipped by 0 bases and J by 6 bases; unmatched bases: 11. The germline CDR1 and CDR2 sequences are GTSNPN and SVGIG (reference sequence). The DNA of the CDR3 is TGTGCCTGGAGTGTACGAGGGACAGCCATACTCGAGCAGTACTTC. Translated, it gives CAWSVRGTAILEQYF. Filled out from reference TRBV30 and TRBJ2-7, the complete variable domain reads SQTIHQWPATLVQPVGSPLSLECTVEGTSNPNLYWYRQAAGRGLQLLFYSVGIGQISSEVPQNLSASRPQDRQFILSSKKLLLSDSGFYLCAWSVRGTAILEQYFGPGTRLTVT.

This chain uses TRBV19 with TRBJ2-7, with 11 bases matching TRBD1. The length of the CDR3 is 14 residues. Germline CDR1 and CDR2: LNHDA and SQIVND (reference sequence). The junction had 7 bases not matched to a gene; V was cut back by 9 bases and J by 3 bases. Here the CDR3 reads CASKIGTGGYEQYF. The CDR3, as DNA: TGTGCCAGCAAGATCGGGACAGGGGGCTACGAGCAGTACTTC.

This clone has only one observation. The gene calls are TRBV23-1 and TRBJ2-2; 12 positions match TRBD2. TRBV23-1 is an ORF; its function is uncertain. CDR3 length: 16 amino acids. V shed 6 bases, J shed 5 bases, and the junction held 7 bases outside the gene matches. The CDR3 DNA follows: TGCGCCAGCAGCCCGGGACTAGCGGGCGGGACCGGGGAGCTGTTTTTT. Translating gives CASSPGLAGGTGELFF.

The chain recombines TRBV21-1 with TRBJ1-2; TRBD1, as called in the table, went unchecked against the DNA. TRBV21-1 is a recognized pseudogene. The CDR3 covers 19 residues. The CDR3: CASSKELLGQGLPLYGYTF. The DNA of the CDR3 is TGTGCCAGCAGCAAAGAGCTCTTGGGACAGGGTCTACCCCTCTATGGCTACACCTTC.

The CDR3 loop reads CASSLVGPLVTDTQYF. The CDR3 bases are TGCGCCAGCAGCTTGGTTGGCCCCCTTGTGACAGATACGCAGTATTTT. This rearrangement joins TRBV5-1 to TRBJ2-3; D remains ambiguous. Per germline, CDR1 SGHRS and CDR2 YFSETQ. Between the trimmed V and J ends, which lost 0 bases and 3 bases, there was a span of 14 bases. The CDR3 spans 16 residues.

This rearrangement joins TRBV4-1 to TRBJ1-2; 10 bases are shared with TRBD1. Per the germline V gene, CDR1 is MGHRA and CDR2 is YSYEKL. Trimming removed 2 bases from V and 5 bases from J; junction bases left unmatched: 14. There are 18 residues in the CDR3. The DNA of the CDR3 is TGCGCCAGCAGCCAAACCGGGACAGGGGCCGGGGATCTTTATGGCTACACCTTC. It encodes CASSQTGTGAGDLYGYTF.

This clone has only a few counts. The rearrangement joins TRBV29-1 to TRBJ2-3, with a tentative D call TRBD1 (7 bases). Trimming removed 7 bases at V and 1 base at J, with 18 bases between. The CDR3 consists of 15 residues. CDR1 SQVTM and CDR2 ANQGSEA come from the germline V gene. The CDR3 DNA follows: TGCAGCGCCCTCAGGGGGGCGAGTGGCACAGATACGCAGTATTTT. As protein: CSALRGASGTDTQYF.

Comments on this clone: A much larger clone is a single base away; this may be a read error. The sample carries other DNA sequences with the same CDR3. This rearrangement joins TRBV28 to TRBJ2-1; no clear D. The CDR3 is made up of 11 amino acids. V lost 6 bases to trimming and J lost 6 bases, with 6 bases between them. Germline lookup yields CDR1 MDHEN and CDR2 SYDVKM. CDR3 nucleotides: TGTGCCAGCAGCCCTTTCAATGAGCAGTTCTTC. Residues: CASSPFNEQFF. The variable domain in full, completed from reference TRBV28 and TRBJ2-1, reads DVKVTQSSRYLVKRTGEKVFLECVQDMDHENMFWYRQDPGLGLRLIYFSYDVKMKEKGDIPEGYSVSREKKERFSLILESASTNQTSMYLCASSPFNEQFFGPGTRLTVL.

Only one count was recorded for this clone. The V and J genes are TRBV27 and TRBJ1-2, with 10 positions matching TRBD1. Germline-derived CDR1 and CDR2 are MNHEY and SMNVEV (reference sequence). Trimming took 9 bases from V and 2 from J; bases not matched to a gene: 3. The CDR3 is made up of 13 amino acids. The CDR3 DNA sequence: TGTGCCAGTGGGACAGGGGCCAACTATGGCTACACCTTC. Its protein product is CASGTGANYGYTF.

This chain connects TRBV7-8 to TRBJ1-6; 8 nucleotides align to TRBD1. Germline trimming cut 2 bases from V and 7 bases from J; bases unmatched to any gene: 7. CDR3 length: 16 amino acids. Germline V gene sequence: CDR1 SGHVS, CDR2 FQNEAQ. The CDR3 DNA reads TGTGCCAGCAGCTTATTTGGGCAGGGGGCAAATTCACCCCTCCACTTT. Protein sequence: CASSLFGQGANSPLHF.

The V and J genes are TRBV7-9 and TRBJ1-4, with D tentatively TRBD1 (6 bases). The V end lost 7 bases, the J end lost 3 bases, and 21 bases lay between the germline ends. CDR3 length: 17 residues. CDR1 is SEHNR and CDR2 is FQNEAQ in the germline V gene (reference sequence). CDR3 amino acids: CASKTGTGGASNEKLFF. DNA of the CDR3: TGTGCCAGCAAAACCGGGACGGGGGGCGCATCTAATGAAAAACTGTTTTTT.

The chain links TRBV7-9 to TRBJ2-3; TRBD2 matches 8 bases. CDR1 SEHNR and CDR2 FQNEAQ come from the germline V gene (reference sequence). The CDR3 consists of 14 residues. Trimming took 11 bases from V and 0 from J; bases not matched to a gene: 7. The CDR3: CAADSGTSTDTQYF. The CDR3 coding sequence is TGTGCCGCAGATAGCGGGACTAGCACAGATACGCAGTATTTT. Full variable domain (missing parts from reference TRBV7-9 and TRBJ2-3): DTGVSQNPRHKITKRGQNVTFRCDPISEHNRLYWYRQTLGQGPEFLTYFQNEAQLEKSRLLSDRFSAERPKGSFSTLEIQRTEQGDSAMYLCAADSGTSTDTQYFGPGTRLTVL.

V is TRBV9 and J is TRBJ2-2; 8 nucleotides match TRBD2. V gave up 4 bases and J gave up 6 bases; unmatched junction bases: 11. The CDR3 has 16 residues. Germline loops: CDR1 SGDLS, CDR2 YYNGEE. The DNA of the CDR3 is TGTGCCAGCAGCTTAAGGACTAGCCCCACATCCGGGGAGCTGTTTTTT. Its translation: CASSLRTSPTSGELFF.

This chain links TRBV6-5 with TRBJ2-3, with 7 bases lining up with TRBD1. The CDR3 sequence is 15 residues long. The germline CDR1 and CDR2 sequences are MNHEY and SVGAGI. V shed 1 base, J shed 1 base, and the junction held 2 bases outside the gene matches. CDR3 nucleotide sequence: TGTGCCAGCAGTTACTGGCAGGGGGGCACAGATACGCAGTATTTT. Protein: CASSYWQGGTDTQYF.

This clone came up once. The chain recombines TRBV6-6 with TRBJ2-2; 11 nucleotides line up with TRBD1. The CDR3 extends over 16 amino acids. J lost 7 bases, V lost 6 bases, and 10 bases had no gene match. CDR1 MNHNY and CDR2 SVGAGI come from the germline V gene (reference sequence). The DNA for the CDR3 is TGTGCCAGCAGCCATCCGGGACAGGGGGTCGTCGGGGAGCTGTTTTTT. Translation: CASSHPGQGVVGELFF.

V usage is TRBV25-1 and J usage is TRBJ2-1; weak D call: TRBD1 (5 bases). Between the trimmed V and J ends, which lost 0 bases and 4 bases, there was a span of 7 bases. Per germline, CDR1 MGHDK and CDR2 SYGVNS. The CDR3 is 14 amino acids. The CDR3 region is CASSEYDSYNEQFF. The CDR3 coding sequence is TGTGCCAGCAGTGAATACGACAGTTACAATGAGCAGTTCTTC.

The chain is built from TRBV18 and TRBJ1-4; 7 bases fit TRBD1. J lost 6 bases, V lost 3 bases, and 4 bases had no gene match. The CDR3 consists of 14 residues. Per the germline V gene, CDR1 is KGHSH and CDR2 is LQKENI. DNA of the CDR3: TGTGCCAGCTCACCCGACAGGGCGGATGAAAAACTGTTTTTT. As protein: CASSPDRADEKLFF.

The rearrangement links TRBV9 to TRBJ1-2, with 9 bases identical to TRBD1. CDR3 length equals 15 residues. CDR1 is SGDLS, CDR2 YYNGEE, per germline. J was trimmed by 3 bases and V by 3 bases; bases with no gene match: 6. CDR3 sequence reads: CASSARTGEDYGYTF. The CDR3, as DNA: TGTGCCAGCAGCGCGCGGACAGGGGAGGACTATGGCTACACCTTC. The entire variable domain, with the rest obtained from reference TRBV9 and TRBJ1-2, is as follows: DSGVTQTPKHLITATGQRVTLRCSPRSGDLSVYWYQQSLDQGLQFLIQYYNGEERAKGNILERFSAQQFPDLHSELNLSSLELGDSALYFCASSARTGEDYGYTFGSGTRLTVV.

A single count supports this clone. V is TRBV5-1 and J is TRBJ2-5; weak D call: TRBD2 (6 bases). The CDR3 length is 14 residues. Germline V CDR1 and CDR2: SGHRS, YFSETQ. Trimming pared 2 bases from V and 4 bases from J, leaving 12 bases between. The CDR3 bases are TGCGCCAGCAGCTTCGGGCAGGGAGGAGAGACCCAGTACTTC. Translation: CASSFGQGGETQYF.

This chain connects TRBV28 to TRBJ2-7; possibly TRBD2 for D (6 bases). The germline V gene has CDR1 MDHEN and CDR2 SYDVKM. V was shortened by 3 bases and J by 0 bases, with 12 bases between the two germline ends. The CDR3 covers 15 residues. CDR3 in DNA: TGTGCCAGCAGTTTTTGGGGAGGTCGCTCCTACGAGCAGTACTTC. Its protein is CASSFWGGRSYEQYF.

The chain joins TRBV7-9 to TRBJ2-4, with TRBD2 matching 11 bases. CDR1 and CDR2 from the germline V gene are SEHNR and FQNEAQ (reference sequence). This CDR3 is built from 16 residues. The V and J ends lost 5 bases and 4 bases, in that order; junction bases with no gene match: 7. The CDR3 spells CASSIPGTSGKNIQYF. Written as DNA, the CDR3 is TGTGCCAGCAGCATACCCGGGACTAGCGGTAAAAACATTCAGTACTTC.

This clone has just a few counts. This chain uses TRBV2 with TRBJ1-2; weak D call: TRBD1 (5 bases). The V gene's germline CDR1 is SNHLY and CDR2 FYNNEI. With 3 bases removed from V and 4 bases from J, the gap between germline ends came to 21 bases. CDR3 length: 17 residues. In DNA, the CDR3 is TGTGCCAGCAGTGACCGCGGGGTTTGGGACCATGCCTATGGCTACACCTTC. This gives the protein CASSDRGVWDHAYGYTF. Full variable domain (outside the CDR3, taken from reference TRBV2 and TRBJ1-2): EPEVTQTPSHQVTQMGQEVILRCVPISNHLYFYWYRQILGQKVEFLVSFYNNEISEKSEIFDDQFSVERPDGSNFTLKIRSTKLEDSAMYFCASSDRGVWDHAYGYTFGSGTRLTVV.